What follows are 15 T cell receptor beta chains derived from one specimen sequenced in a study of control samples from healthy donors and cancer patients. Some clones are missing from TCRdb's copy, which holds only in-frame ones; the method was immunoSEQ multiplex PCR. Of roughly 130,000 clones detected, less than 90% appear once; the ten largest clones hold roughly 8.7%. Material: blood. The receptor source for this set is a woman in her thirties in good health.

The rearrangement joins TRBV7-9 to TRBJ1-1; D unclear. Per germline, CDR1 SEHNR and CDR2 FQNEAQ (reference sequence). Trimming took off 3 bases at V and 1 base at J, with 6 bases between the two ends. This CDR3 region has 13 residues. CDR3 sequence: CASSFSQNTEAFF. CDR3 in DNA: TGTGCCAGCAGCTTCTCACAGAACACTGAAGCTTTCTTT.

The rearrangement uses TRBV25-1 and TRBJ1-6, with TRBD1 identical over 10 bases. CDR1 is MGHDK, CDR2 SYGVNS, per germline. Unmatched junction bases numbered 6, after V lost 3 bases and J lost 10 bases. This CDR3 has 15 residues. The CDR3 region has the DNA TGTGCCAGCAGTGAGGACAGGGGGAGCAACTCACCCCTCCACTTT. Amino acids: CASSEDRGSNSPLHF.

The chain recombines TRBV24-1 with TRBJ2-1; D is unresolved. CDR3 length: 14 amino acids. Trimming took 5 bases from V and 0 from J, leaving 7 bases between them. CDR1 is KGHDR and CDR2 is SFDVKD in the germline V gene. The CDR3 spells CATSGATSYNEQFF. CDR3 DNA sequence: TGTGCCACCAGTGGAGCGACCTCCTACAATGAGCAGTTCTTC.

The chain is built from TRBV15 and TRBJ1-2; D is ambiguous. Per the germline V gene, CDR1 is LNHNV and CDR2 is YYDKDF (reference sequence). This CDR3 has 13 amino acids. V lost 4 bases to trimming and J lost 6 bases, with 12 bases between them. CDR3 DNA: TGTGCCACCAGCATCCGTCTTGGGAATGGCTACACCTTC. This codes for CATSIRLGNGYTF.

This clone was counted a few times. The gene calls are TRBV4-2 and TRBJ2-5, with a tentative D call TRBD1 (5 bases). Germline CDR1 is LGHNA and CDR2 is YNFKEQ. Trimming took off 0 bases at V and 4 bases at J, with 15 bases between the two ends. The length of the CDR3 is 16 residues. The CDR3 sequence is CASSQDWRADRETQYF. For the CDR3, the DNA is TGTGCCAGCAGCCAAGATTGGCGCGCCGACAGAGAGACCCAGTACTTC.

V usage is TRBV7-7 and J usage is TRBJ2-1; possible D gene TRBD2, 5 bases. The V end lost 0 bases, the J end lost 4 bases, and 10 bases lay between the germline ends. The CDR3 loop spans 15 amino acids. Germline V gene data show CDR1 as SSHAT and CDR2 as FNYEAQ (reference sequence). CDR3 nucleotides: TGTGCCAGCAGCTTAGCCGGAGGCAGATACAATGAGCAGTTCTTC. It translates to CASSLAGGRYNEQFF.

CDR3 nucleotide sequence: TGTGCCAGCAGTGGGGGGGCGGGCGGGGAGCTGTTTTTT. This codes for CASSGGAGGELFF. The chain employs TRBV2 and TRBJ2-2, with D perhaps TRBD1 or TRBD2 (6 bases each). Trimming left V 4 bases short and J 7 bases short, with 10 bases between. There are 13 residues in the CDR3. The germline CDR1 and CDR2 sequences are SNHLY and FYNNEI.

J is TRBJ2-3 and V is TRBV4-1, with 13 positions matching TRBD2. The CDR3 sequence is 17 residues long. Germline assignment: CDR1 MGHRA and CDR2 YSYEKL. Germline trimming cut 1 base from V and 1 base from J; bases unmatched to any gene: 2. The CDR3 protein is CASSQGTSGSGTDTQYF. The CDR3 DNA follows: TGCGCCAGCAGCCAAGGGACTAGCGGGAGCGGCACAGATACGCAGTATTTT.

The CDR3 is CAWTPGANVLTF. The CDR3 DNA sequence: TGTGCCTGGACACCTGGGGCCAACGTCCTGACTTTC. The chain links TRBV30 to TRBJ2-6; no clear D gene. Germline assignment: CDR1 GTSNPN and CDR2 SVGIG (reference sequence). V dropped 4 bases and J dropped 2 bases, with 3 bases sitting between them. CDR3 size: 12 residues.

CDR3 DNA: TGTGCCAGTAGTTACCCCGGGCGCAACTATGGCTACACCTTC. It specifies CASSYPGRNYGYTF. J is TRBJ1-2 and V is TRBV19; D not resolved. The CDR3 is made up of 14 amino acids. CDR1 LNHDA and CDR2 SQIVND come from the germline V gene (reference sequence). Trimming removed 5 bases at V and 2 bases at J, with 12 bases between.

The chain employs TRBV2 and TRBJ2-1; D is ambiguous. Deletions cut 7 bases from V and 4 bases from J, with 8 bases between. Germline V CDR1 and CDR2: SNHLY, FYNNEI. The CDR3 sequence is 12 residues long. Here the CDR3 DNA reads TGTGCCAGCAACGGGCAATACAATGAGCAGTTCTTC. It is translated as CASNGQYNEQFF.

The CDR3 coding sequence is TGTGCCAGCAGTGAATCCCATAGCGGGAGGGCCGATGAGCAGTTCTTC. Its protein product is CASSESHSGRADEQFF. This sequence joins TRBV25-1 and TRBJ2-1; 11 bases map to TRBD2. V gave up 1 base and J gave up 8 bases; unmatched junction bases: 7. Germline V gene data show CDR1 as MGHDK and CDR2 as SYGVNS. The CDR3 sequence is 16 residues long.

This chain links TRBV19 with TRBJ1-4; 7 bases agree with TRBD1. CDR3 length: 15 amino acids. The ends lost 5 bases at V and 5 bases at J; junction bases unmatched: 8. Germline assignment: CDR1 LNHDA and CDR2 SQIVND (reference sequence). The DNA for the CDR3 is TGTGCCAGTAGTTATGCGGGACAGATAAATGAAAAACTGTTTTTT. This encodes CASSYAGQINEKLFF.

This clone is a singleton in its sample. The rearrangement links TRBV10-3 to TRBJ1-2; 9 positions agree with TRBD1. V was clipped by 3 bases and J by 6 bases; unmatched bases: 17. This CDR3 contains 18 residues. Germline CDR1 reads ENHRY; CDR2 reads SYGVKD. CDR3 nucleotide sequence: TGTGCCATCAGTGATACCTTGGACAGGGGAGGAGGTGTTGATGGCTACACCTTC. Amino acid sequence: CAISDTLDRGGGVDGYTF.

V is TRBV7-2 and J is TRBJ1-4; 7 nucleotides align to TRBD1. CDR1 and CDR2 from the germline V gene are SGHTA and FQGNSA. V was clipped by 3 bases and J by 8 bases; unmatched bases: 9. This CDR3 is built from 15 residues. The CDR3 spells CASSFEQGTTEKLFF. The CDR3 DNA reads as TGTGCCAGCAGCTTCGAACAGGGGACGACGGAAAAACTGTTTTTT.